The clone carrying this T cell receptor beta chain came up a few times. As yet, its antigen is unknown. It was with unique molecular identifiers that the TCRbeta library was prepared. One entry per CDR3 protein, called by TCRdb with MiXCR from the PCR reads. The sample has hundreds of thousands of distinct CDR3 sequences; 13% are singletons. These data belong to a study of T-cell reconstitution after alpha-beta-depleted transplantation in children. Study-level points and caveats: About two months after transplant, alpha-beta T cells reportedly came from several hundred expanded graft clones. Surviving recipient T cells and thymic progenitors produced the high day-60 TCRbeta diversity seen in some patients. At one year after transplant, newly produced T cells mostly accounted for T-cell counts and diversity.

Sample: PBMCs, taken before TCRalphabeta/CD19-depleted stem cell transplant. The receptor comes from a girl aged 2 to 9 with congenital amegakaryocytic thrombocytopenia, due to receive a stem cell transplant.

CDR3 amino acids: CASNFGGNTGELFF. Here the CDR3 DNA reads TGCGCCAGCAATTTTGGGGGGAACACCGGGGAGCTGTTTTTT. The chain couples TRBV5-1 to TRBJ2-2; either TRBD1 or TRBD2 may supply D (5 bases each). V dropped 6 bases and J dropped 1 base, with 10 bases sitting between them. Germline CDR1 reads SGHRS; CDR2 reads YFSETQ. This CDR3 is built from 14 residues.